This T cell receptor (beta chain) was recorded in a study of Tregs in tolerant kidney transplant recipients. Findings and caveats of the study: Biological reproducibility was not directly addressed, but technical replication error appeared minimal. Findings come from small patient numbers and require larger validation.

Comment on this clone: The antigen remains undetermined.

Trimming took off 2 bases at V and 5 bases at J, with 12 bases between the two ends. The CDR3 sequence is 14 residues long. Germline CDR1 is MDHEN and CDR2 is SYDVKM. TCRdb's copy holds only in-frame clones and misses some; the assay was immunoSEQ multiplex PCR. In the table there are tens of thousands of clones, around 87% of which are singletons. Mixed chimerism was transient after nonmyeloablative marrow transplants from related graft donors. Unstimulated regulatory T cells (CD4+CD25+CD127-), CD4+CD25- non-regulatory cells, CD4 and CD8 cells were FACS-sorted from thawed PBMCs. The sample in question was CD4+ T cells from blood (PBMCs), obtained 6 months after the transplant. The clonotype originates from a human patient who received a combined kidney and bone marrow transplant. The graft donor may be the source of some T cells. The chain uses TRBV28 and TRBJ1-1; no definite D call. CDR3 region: CASSLHPSETEAFF. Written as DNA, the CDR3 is TGTGCCAGCAGTTTACACCCTTCGGAGACTGAAGCTTTCTTT.